This TCR beta chain was profiled in a study of regulatory T cells in long-lasting Graves disease (dated by TCRdb to about 2021). Broadly, across the study: Newly diagnosed Graves' disease patients had taken antithyroid drugs for less than 3 months. Persistent Graves' disease patients were compared with newly diagnosed Graves' disease patients by peripheral blood TCR sequencing and RNA sequencing. The study was conducted in China and was registered as a clinical trial. A total of around 35 samples were covered by TCR sequencing, comprising around 13 persistent and 20 or so newly diagnosed Graves' disease patients. Overall study outcomes, separate from this receptor: Only the TCR beta chain was sequenced and analyzed. The authors noted that the small sample size was a limitation that may lower accuracy. Because the primary lesion, thyroid tissue, could not be accessed, the study looked at peripheral blood alone. More public clonotypes were shared among persistent patients (2,741) than among newly diagnosed patients (966). Persistent disease showed preferential use of TRBV28, TRBJ1-2 and TRBJ2-5, whereas newly diagnosed disease favored TRBV20-1 and TRBJ2-1. Persistent Graves' disease patients showed lower TCR Shannon entropy and fewer highly expanded clones than newly diagnosed patients, suggesting clonal expansion.

The CDR1 and CDR2 encoded by the germline V gene are SQVTM and ANQGSEA. The CDR3, cysteine through phenylalanine, is 14 amino acids long. Only CDR3 DNA is held: 42 bases, read in frame from base 1. From V the trimming removes 5 bases and from J it removes 2 bases, while the gene matches leave 4 bases of the junction unaccounted for. Libraries were built with multiplex PCR. TCRdb lists the instrument as Illumina HiSeq 4000. CDR3 regions were amplified by Arm-PCR with iRepertoire HTBI primers to construct TCR beta libraries. Gel purification was performed on PCR products prior to sequencing. The source study handled its data this way. Across samples, roughly 60 TRBV and 13 to 15 TRBJ segments were identified and used for gene usage analysis of CDR3 amino acid clonotypes. COPE and FqMerger were used to merge filtered high-quality paired reads into contigs. Contigs were aligned with BLAST to IMGT TRBV, TRBD and TRBJ reference genes, and CDR3 was defined per IMGT. Highly expanded clones were defined as clonotypes with a frequency above 0.1%. Repertoire diversity was measured by Shannon entropy, and V-J evenness by the Gini coefficient. A clonotype found in more than one individual was treated as public. In-frame beta chains were kept once TCRdb had trimmed the public reads at Q25 with fastp and called clones with MiXCR. Merged by CDR3 protein, the rows form single entries marked with the most common genes and DNA. TCRdb, rather than the study authors, made the V and J calls. A total of roughly 440,000 distinct CDR3 sequences appear in this sample, about a sixth of them only once. The ten largest clones take up around a quarter of the sample.

As regards this clonotype: Its antigen is currently not known. Base qualities are not provided; no much larger clone lies one nucleotide away.

The time point tag for this specimen amounts to: newly diagnosed GD, antithyroid drugs for less than 3 months. RNA was extracted from PBMCs in TRIzol for both TCR sequencing and RNA sequencing. The diagnosis of Graves' disease was made according to American Thyroid Association guidelines. The patients came from an endocrinology department in Xi'an, China. From each patient, about 9 milliliters of peripheral blood was collected into an EDTA anticoagulant tube. Ficoll Paque Plus density gradient separation was used to isolate PBMCs, and no further T cell sorting was done. An Agilent 2100 Bioanalyzer and agarose gel were used to assess RNA quality, and a NanoDrop 2000 was used to measure RNA concentration. This same sample was also part of a study on T cells in Graves' hyperthyroidism and ophthalmopathy. The second study reports: A patient counted as having stable Graves' hyperthyroidism if no progression to ophthalmopathy occurred over 18 months of follow-up. The hyperthyroidism patients were between 18 and 65 years old and newly diagnosed, with a disease duration of less than 2 months. Any patient with an uncontrolled infection, another autoimmune disease, pregnancy or lactation was excluded. Diagnoses relied on clinical symptoms, serum thyroxine and TRAb, thyroid ultrasound and orbital computed tomography. A first-round RT-PCR of the TCR CDR3 used the HTBI primer set with the Qiagen OneStep RT-PCR kit. Most expanded thyroid clonotypes (frequency above 0.001) were also detected in blood, suggesting blood repertoires may reflect thyroid immune responses. A model built on a 13 V-J signature distinguished ophthalmopathy from stable hyperthyroidism, reaching approximately 89% sensitivity and under 84% specificity in cross-validation and 80%/75% in testing. In validation, the model predicted progression to ophthalmopathy with over 60% sensitivity and about 73% specificity, a median of 6.5 months before onset. To identify TCR V-J signatures that set the groups apart, the researchers used a discovery cohort of more than 95 patients, made up of approximately 43 with Graves' ophthalmopathy and 57 with stable Graves' hyperthyroidism. An independent validation cohort of under 20 hyperthyroidism patients and roughly 16 patients who later progressed to ophthalmopathy tested prospective prediction of ophthalmopathy. For training and testing, the 80 to 100 patients in the discovery cohort were randomly divided in a 7:3 ratio. In roughly six Graves' hyperthyroidism patients, the study also compared T-cell repertoires from thyroid tissue with T-cell repertoires from blood. After blood sampling, hyperthyroidism patients were treated with methimazole at a starting dose of 30 mg daily, and ophthalmopathy patients were treated with high-dose intravenous methylprednisolone. A second multiplex PCR round built the libraries, followed by size selection and purification. Paired-end sequencing of the libraries was performed with 100 bp reads on an Illumina HiSeq2000. SOAPnuke was used to process the raw data, with reads discarded if the reads contained adapters or uncalled bases, had a mean Phred below 15, or lacked an exact constant-primer or identifier match. High-quality paired reads were merged using COPE v1.2.5, and each unique nucleotide sequence was defined as a clonotype. MiTCR v1.1 was used to align the clonotypes against IMGT TRBV, TRBD and TRBJ reference segments. The analysis included only V-J combinations with a frequency above 0.0001, which together covered 98% to 99.2% of the repertoires. The TCS score was defined as the ratio of F50 (clonal expansion) to E x V (chaos), calculated using BLOSUM62-based TCRdist between CDR3 peptides within each V-J. Welch's t-statistics and random forest reduced roughly 540 V-J features to 10 to 15, which were used in a naive Bayes classifier (R e1071). No statistical method was used to fix the sample size in advance, and group allocation was not hidden from the investigators. The paper reports TCR Vbeta CDR3 sequencing of some 140 peripheral blood samples: under 45 ophthalmopathy, fewer than 85 hyperthyroidism and roughly 17 progressor patients.

The receptor chain draws on TRBV29-1 and TRBJ2-3; a stretch of 10 junction bases matches TRBD2. The origin of this receptor is a woman between 18 and 29 years old with Graves disease. Donor details come from another sample of the same person, matched by shared clones. Sequencing used peripheral blood mononuclear cells (PBMCs), obtained at new diagnosis, from a patient treated with antithyroid drugs. The DNA reads as follows: TGCAGCGTTCCACTAGCGGGATCCACAGATACGCAGTATTTT. This translates into CSVPLAGSTDTQYF.